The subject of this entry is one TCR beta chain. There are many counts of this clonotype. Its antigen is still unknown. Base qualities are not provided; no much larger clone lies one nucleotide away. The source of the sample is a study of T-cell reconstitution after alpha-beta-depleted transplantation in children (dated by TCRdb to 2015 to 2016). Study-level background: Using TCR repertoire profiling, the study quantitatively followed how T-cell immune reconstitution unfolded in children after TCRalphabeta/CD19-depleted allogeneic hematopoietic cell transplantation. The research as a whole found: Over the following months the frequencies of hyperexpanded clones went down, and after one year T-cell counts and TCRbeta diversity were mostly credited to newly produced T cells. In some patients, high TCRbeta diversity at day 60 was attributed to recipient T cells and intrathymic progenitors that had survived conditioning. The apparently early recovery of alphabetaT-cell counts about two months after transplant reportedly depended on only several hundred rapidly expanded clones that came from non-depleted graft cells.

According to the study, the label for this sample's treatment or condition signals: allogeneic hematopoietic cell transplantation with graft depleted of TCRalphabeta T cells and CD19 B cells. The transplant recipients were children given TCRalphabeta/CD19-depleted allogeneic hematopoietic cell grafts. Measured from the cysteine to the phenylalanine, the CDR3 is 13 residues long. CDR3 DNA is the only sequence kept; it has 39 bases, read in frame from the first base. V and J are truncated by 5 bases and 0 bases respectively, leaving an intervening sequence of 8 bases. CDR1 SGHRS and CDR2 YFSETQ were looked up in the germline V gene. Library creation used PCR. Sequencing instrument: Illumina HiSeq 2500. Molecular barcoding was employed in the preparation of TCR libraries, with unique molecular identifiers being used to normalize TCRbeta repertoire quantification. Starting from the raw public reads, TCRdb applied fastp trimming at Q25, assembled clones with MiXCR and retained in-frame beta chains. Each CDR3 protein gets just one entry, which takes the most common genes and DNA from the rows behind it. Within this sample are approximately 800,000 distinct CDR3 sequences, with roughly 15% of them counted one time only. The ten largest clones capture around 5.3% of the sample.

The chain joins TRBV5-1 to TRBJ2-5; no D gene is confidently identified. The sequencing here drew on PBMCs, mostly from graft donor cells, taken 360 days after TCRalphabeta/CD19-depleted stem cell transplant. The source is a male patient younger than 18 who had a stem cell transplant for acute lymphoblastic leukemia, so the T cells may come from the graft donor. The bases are TGCGCCAGCAGAAGTGTCTACCAAGAGACCCAGTACTTC. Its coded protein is CASRSVYQETQYF.